The 6 T cell receptor beta chains listed next were all sequenced from one sample in a study of CD8+ T cells in alopecia areata. Sequencing used cDNA as its template, made by extracting RNA and reverse transcribing it. The method was immunoSEQ multiplex PCR; TCRdb's version includes in-frame clones alone and lacks a portion of them. The sample has about 9,000 clones, none seen only once; the top ten hold 15% to 20%. On the basis of CD4, CD8alpha, NKG2D, NKG2ACE and other markers, pooled cutaneous lymph node cells were sorted. The sequenced material came from CD8+ T cells sorted from a lymph node. Receptors originate from a C3H/HeJ mouse with alopecia areata. The strain's MHC haplotype is H2-k.

This clone was counted a few times. Each gene name is a mouse one. The read terminates 4 residues before the CDR3 end, so the remaining end is supplied by the germline J gene. This chain joins TRBV13-2 and TRBJ2-5; TRBD2 agrees at 10 bases. The V gene's germline CDR1 is NNHNN and CDR2 SYGAGS (reference sequence). The trim removed 3 bases at V and 3 bases at J, leaving 4 bases unmatched. This CDR3 has 15 amino acids. This CDR3 is CASGVPGLGQDTQYF. The CDR3 DNA, read in part, is TGTGCCAGCGGTGTACCGGGACTGGGGCAAGAC.

Points on this clone: All gene names here are mouse names. The sequenced part of the CDR3 DNA is TGTGCCAGCGGTGACAGGGGGGGCTATGCT. It translates to CASGDRGGYA. The complete CDR3 protein is CASGDRGGYAEQFF. The V and J genes are TRBV13-2 and TRBJ2-1; the D gene could be TRBD1 or TRBD2 (7 bases each). The read ends 4 residues early relative to the CDR3; the germline J gene fills the gap. Germline V gene lookup returns CDR1 NNHNN and CDR2 SYGAGS (reference sequence). CDR3 length: 14 residues. V shed 2 bases and J shed 3 bases, with 9 bases lying between them.

This clone was observed many times. Genes and germline are mouse. The read ends 4 residues before the CDR3 terminus; that terminus is restored from the germline J gene. This chain uses TRBV19 with TRBJ2-7, with D tentatively TRBD2 (7 bases). The CDR3 spans 14 residues. CDR1 is FNHDT and CDR2 is SITEND in the germline V gene (reference sequence). The sequenced CDR3 bases are TGTGCCAGCAGTATTGTGGGGGGCAGATAT. Translation gives CASSIVGGRY. The complete CDR3 protein is CASSIVGGRYEQYF.

This clone was counted at least ten times. Gene names refer to mouse genes. The read halts 3 residues ahead of the CDR3 end, with the missing end drawn from the germline J gene. V and J are TRBV13-3 and TRBJ1-6, with unresolved D. TRBJ1-6 is sorted into the ORF group, with uncertain function. The V end lost 1 base, the J end lost 0 bases, and 5 bases lay between the germline ends. The CDR3 has 15 residues. Germline V gene sequence: CDR1 NNHDY, CDR2 SYVADS. The covered CDR3 bases are TGTGCCAGCAGTGATCAGAATTCCTATAATTCGCCC. It is translated as CASSDQNSYNSP. In full, the CDR3 reads CASSDQNSYNSPLYF.

The table lists this clone with many counts. The germline and genes are mouse ones. The CDR3 reads CASSIWGGAGTGQLYF. The CDR3 bases that were read are TGTGCCAGCAGTATTTGGGGGGGCGCCGGCACCGGG. This chain joins TRBV19 and TRBJ2-2; 9 positions agree with TRBD2. The observed sequence ends 4 residues before the CDR3 terminus, with the missing tail filled in from the germline J gene. Germline V gene sequence: CDR1 FNHDT, CDR2 SITEND (reference sequence). The CDR3 has 16 residues. V shed 2 bases and J 4 bases; nucleotides not matched to a gene: 6.

This clone came up many times. The gene names given are mouse names. The read ends 4 residues before the CDR3 terminus; that terminus is restored from the germline J gene. The chain joins TRBV19 to TRBJ2-3, with TRBD2 identical over 8 bases. The CDR3 spans 16 residues. V shed 0 bases, J shed 0 bases, and the junction held 3 bases outside the gene matches. In germline, CDR1 is FNHDT, CDR2 SITEND (reference sequence). CDR3 DNA, as far as it was read: TGTGCCAGCAGTATAGTGGGGGGGTCTAGTGCAGAA. This gives the protein CASSIVGGSSAE. Given in full, the CDR3 is CASSIVGGSSAETLYF. Using reference TRBV19 and TRBJ2-3 for the parts outside the CDR3, the full variable domain is GGIITQTPKFLIGQEGQKLTLKCQQNFNHDTMYWYRQDSGKGLRLIYYSITENDLQKGDLSEGYDASREKKSSFSLTVTSAQKNEMAVFLCASSIVGGSSAETLYFGSGTRLTVL.